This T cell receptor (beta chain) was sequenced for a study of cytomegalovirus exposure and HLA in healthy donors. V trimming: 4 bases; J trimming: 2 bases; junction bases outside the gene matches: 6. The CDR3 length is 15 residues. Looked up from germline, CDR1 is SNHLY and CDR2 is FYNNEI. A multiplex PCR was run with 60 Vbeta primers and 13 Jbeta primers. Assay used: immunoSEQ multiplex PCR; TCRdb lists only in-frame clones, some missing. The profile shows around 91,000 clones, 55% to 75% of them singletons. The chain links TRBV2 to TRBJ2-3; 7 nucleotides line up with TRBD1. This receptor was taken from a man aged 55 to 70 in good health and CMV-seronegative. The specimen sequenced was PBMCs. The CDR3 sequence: CASSAKGAPTDTQYF. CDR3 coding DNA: TGTGCCAGCAGTGCGAAGGGGGCACCCACAGATACGCAGTATTTT.